This TCR beta chain was recorded in a study of blood T cell repertoires in COVID-19. The CDR3 loop spans 14 amino acids. The germline V gene has CDR1 KGHSH and CDR2 LQKENI. After removal of 3 bases from V and 5 bases from J, the junction contained 3 bases not matched to a gene. The assay was immunoSEQ multiplex PCR, and TCRdb's table has in-frame clones only and misses some. In the table there are under 150,000 clones, approximately 79% of which are singletons. The receptor comes from a woman in her forties or fifties who had recovered from COVID-19. The specimen sequenced was PBMCs or T cells enriched from blood (not recorded which). The V gene is TRBV18, the J gene TRBJ1-1, with 10 bases that match TRBD1. The CDR3 coding sequence is TGTGCCAGCTCACCTGGACAGGGGGAAACTGAAGCTTTCTTT. Translation gives CASSPGQGETEAFF. The full variable domain, in which reference TRBV18 and TRBJ1-1 provide the parts outside the CDR3, is NAGVMQNPRHLVRRRGQEARLRCSPMKGHSHVYWYRQLPEEGLKFMVYLQKENIIDESGMPKERFSAEFPKEGPSILRIQQVVRGDSAAYFCASSPGQGETEAFFGQGTRLTVV.